This TCR beta chain derives from a study of blood T cell repertoires in COVID-19. As for the study in general: In each case, the material was cDNA or gDNA derived from T cells, B-cell-depleted T cells, or PBMCs.

CDR3 size: 14 residues. Unmatched junction bases numbered 9, after V lost 2 bases and J lost 7 bases. Germline lookup yields CDR1 GTSNPN and CDR2 SVGIG (reference sequence). Original processing notes: Amplification with reference gene primers provided the estimates of nucleated cell counts. Clones were sequenced by immunoSEQ multiplex PCR, and TCRdb holds only the in-frame ones, with some missing. V and J calls and clone size come straight from that table; D and trimming were deduced from the DNA. The table records tens of thousands of clones, approximately 85% of them present only once. The sequence came from a human donor in a cohort sampled during active COVID-19. Sequenced material: peripheral blood. The chain uses TRBV30 and TRBJ1-2; 8 nucleotides line up with TRBD1. The CDR3: CAWSPPQGAPGYTF. The DNA of the CDR3 is TGTGCCTGGAGTCCCCCTCAGGGGGCGCCTGGCTACACCTTC.